The rows below give T cell receptor beta chains drawn from one sample of a study of T cell changes during pregnancy in multiple sclerosis. Data came from immunoSEQ multiplex PCR; TCRdb stores just in-frame clones and leaves some out. This sample yields tens of thousands of clones, of which about 88% are seen a single time; 3.3% belongs to the top ten. This specimen was peripheral blood, taken in the first trimester of pregnancy. The receptors were sampled from a female donor in good health, enrolled as a control in a pregnancy study. CDR3s include the opening cysteine and the closing phenylalanine or tryptophan. The order of the fields is J gene, clone size, D gene, V gene, CDR3 protein, CDR3 DNA. The D gene is left open where the match is weak. Not all rows give a size; the values are once, few, many and, for expanded clones, a class.

j_call: TRBJ1-1
clone_size: .
d_call: TRBD1
v_call: TRBV2
cdr3_aa: CATQGTEGMNTEAFF
cdr3_nt: TGTGCCACCCAGGGGACAGAGGGAATGAACACTGAAGCTTTCTTT

j_call: TRBJ1-2
clone_size: .
d_call: .
v_call: TRBV29-1
cdr3_aa: CSVEAQGLNYGYTF
cdr3_nt: TGCAGCGTTGAAGCTCAGGGGCTTAACTATGGCTACACCTTC

j_call: TRBJ1-2
clone_size: .
d_call: TRBD1
v_call: TRBV27
cdr3_aa: CASSFSRRRDSNYGYTF
cdr3_nt: TGTGCCAGCAGTTTTTCCCGACGACGGGACAGTAACTATGGCTACACCTTC

j_call: TRBJ2-1
clone_size: many
d_call: TRBD2
v_call: TRBV9
cdr3_aa: CASGGGGPHNEQFF
cdr3_nt: TGTGCCAGCGGGGGGGGAGGGCCTCACAATGAGCAGTTCTTC

j_call: TRBJ2-3
clone_size: .
d_call: .
v_call: TRBV6-1
cdr3_aa: CASSDPILGEADTQYF
cdr3_nt: TGTGCCAGCAGTGACCCAATCTTAGGAGAGGCAGATACGCAGTATTTT

j_call: TRBJ2-3
clone_size: .
d_call: .
v_call: TRBV7-2
cdr3_aa: CASSSLALADTQYF
cdr3_nt: TGTGCCAGCAGCTCCCTGGCCTTGGCAGATACGCAGTATTTT

j_call: TRBJ2-6
clone_size: once
d_call: TRBD1
v_call: TRBV28
cdr3_aa: CASSHLGQGWMTGANVLTF
cdr3_nt: TGTGCCAGCAGTCACCTGGGACAGGGGTGGATGACAGGGGCCAACGTCCTGACTTTC

j_call: TRBJ1-2
clone_size: .
d_call: .
v_call: TRBV10-3
cdr3_aa: CAISESLAYYGYTF
cdr3_nt: TGTGCCATCAGTGAGTCTTTGGCATATTATGGCTACACCTTC

j_call: TRBJ2-1
clone_size: .
d_call: .
v_call: TRBV7-9
cdr3_aa: CASSLGAPNEQFF
cdr3_nt: TGTGCCAGCAGCTTGGGAGCACCAAATGAGCAGTTCTTC

j_call: TRBJ2-1
clone_size: few
d_call: TRBD2
v_call: TRBV18
cdr3_aa: CASSPSSGRVNEQFF
cdr3_nt: TGTGCCAGCTCACCATCTAGCGGGAGAGTGAATGAGCAGTTCTTC

j_call: TRBJ2-3
clone_size: .
d_call: .
v_call: TRBV5-1
cdr3_aa: CASSFRGGASDTQYF
cdr3_nt: TGCGCCAGCAGCTTTAGGGGGGGGGCTTCGGATACGCAGTATTTT

j_call: TRBJ2-6
clone_size: once
d_call: TRBD1
v_call: TRBV29-1
cdr3_aa: CSVEERDRVTGANVLTF
cdr3_nt: TGCAGCGTTGAAGAAAGGGACAGGGTAACTGGGGCCAACGTCCTGACTTTC

j_call: TRBJ2-5
clone_size: .
d_call: TRBD2
v_call: TRBV6-1
cdr3_aa: CASSEPASGQETQYF
cdr3_nt: TGTGCCAGCAGTGAACCGGCTAGCGGACAAGAGACCCAGTACTTC

j_call: TRBJ2-1
clone_size: .
d_call: TRBD2
v_call: TRBV9
cdr3_aa: CASSSRGVSYNEQFF
cdr3_nt: TGTGCCAGCAGCTCTCGGGGGGTCTCCTACAATGAGCAGTTCTTC

j_call: TRBJ2-3
clone_size: .
d_call: TRBD2
v_call: TRBV4-3
cdr3_aa: CASSQAGGSTDTQYF
cdr3_nt: TGCGCCAGCAGCCAAGCGGGGGGATCCACAGATACGCAGTATTTT

j_call: TRBJ1-1
clone_size: .
d_call: .
v_call: TRBV5-6
cdr3_aa: CASSRGYLGLGGEAFF
cdr3_nt: TGTGCCAGCAGCCGGGGGTACCTGGGGTTGGGGGGTGAAGCTTTCTTT

j_call: TRBJ2-1
clone_size: .
d_call: TRBD2
v_call: TRBV5-4
cdr3_aa: CASSLFGRDNEQFF
cdr3_nt: TGTGCCAGCAGCTTATTCGGGAGGGACAATGAGCAGTTCTTC

j_call: TRBJ2-2
clone_size: .
d_call: TRBD1
v_call: TRBV2
cdr3_aa: CASIRDSDTGELFF
cdr3_nt: TGTGCCAGCATTCGGGACAGTGACACCGGGGAGCTGTTTTTT

j_call: TRBJ1-5
clone_size: .
d_call: TRBD1
v_call: TRBV19
cdr3_aa: CASMKTGEWNQPQHF
cdr3_nt: TGTGCCAGTATGAAAACAGGGGAATGGAATCAGCCCCAGCATTTT

j_call: TRBJ2-1
clone_size: .
d_call: .
v_call: TRBV10-3
cdr3_aa: CAISESSLIGSEQFF
cdr3_nt: TGTGCCATCAGTGAGTCTTCCCTGATTGGGAGTGAGCAGTTCTTC

j_call: TRBJ1-1
clone_size: few
d_call: TRBD1
v_call: TRBV19
cdr3_aa: CASSIVQGAGTEAFF
cdr3_nt: TGTGCCAGTAGTATAGTTCAGGGGGCTGGAACTGAAGCTTTCTTT

j_call: TRBJ2-7
clone_size: .
d_call: .
v_call: TRBV20-1
cdr3_aa: CSARNAVEQYF
cdr3_nt: TGCAGTGCTAGGAATGCAGTCGAGCAGTACTTC

j_call: TRBJ1-2
clone_size: .
d_call: TRBD1
v_call: TRBV27
cdr3_aa: CASSLRGGGGYGYTF
cdr3_nt: TGTGCCAGCAGTTTAAGAGGGGGCGGGGGGTATGGCTACACCTTC

j_call: TRBJ2-2
clone_size: .
d_call: .
v_call: TRBV11-2
cdr3_aa: CASSLLGTGELFF
cdr3_nt: TGTGCCAGCAGCTTACTCGGGACCGGGGAGCTGTTTTTT

j_call: TRBJ1-6
clone_size: .
d_call: .
v_call: TRBV6-6
cdr3_aa: CASISQVSSVNSPLHF
cdr3_nt: TGTGCCAGCATCTCACAGGTCTCCAGCGTGAATTCACCCCTCCACTTT